Listed below are T cell receptor beta chains from one sample, sequenced in a study of tumor-infiltrating lymphocytes in glioblastoma multiforme. MiXCR, run by TCRdb on the multiplex PCR reads, gives a single entry per CDR3 protein. The repertoire holds around 30,000 distinct CDR3 sequences, with roughly 64% as singletons. The sample was brain tumor tissue. The receptors stem from a male donor with glioblastoma. The CDR3 runs from the conserved cysteine through the conserved F or W. D genes are given only for firm matches. Clone sizes are given selectively: once, few, many, or a class where the clone is expanded.

v_gene: TRBV11-1; j_gene: TRBJ2-2; d_gene: .; abundance: .; CDR3nt: TGTGCCAGCAGCTTATTCGGGAACAACGGGGGGCTGTTTTTT; CDR3aa: CASSLFGNNGGLFF
v_gene: TRBV4-1; j_gene: TRBJ2-5; d_gene: .; abundance: .; CDR3nt: TGCGCCAGCAGCCAAGCTGTATCTGGACCTCAAGAGACCCAGTACTTC; CDR3aa: CASSQAVSGPQETQYF
v_gene: TRBV11-2; j_gene: TRBJ2-2; d_gene: TRBD2; abundance: .; CDR3nt: TGTGCCAGCATCCCTTCATTCGGCCAAGGGCTAGCGGTAAACACTGGGGAGCTGTTTTTT; CDR3aa: CASIPSFGQGLAVNTGELFF
v_gene: TRBV29-1; j_gene: TRBJ2-1; d_gene: .; abundance: .; CDR3nt: TGCAGCGTAAATCAGGGGGGTTCAGGCAATGAGCAGTTCTTC; CDR3aa: CSVNQGGSGNEQFF
v_gene: TRBV6-1; j_gene: TRBJ1-5; d_gene: TRBD1; abundance: .; CDR3nt: TGTGCCGGCAGACTCGGACAGGGCTATAGCAATCAGCCTCAGCATTTT; CDR3aa: CAGRLGQGYSNQPQHF
v_gene: TRBV13; j_gene: TRBJ2-3; d_gene: .; abundance: many; CDR3nt: TGTGCCAGCAGCTCCTTGACTAAGCAGACAGATACGCAGTATTTT; CDR3aa: CASSSLTKQTDTQYF
v_gene: TRBV11-2; j_gene: TRBJ2-2; d_gene: TRBD2; abundance: .; CDR3nt: TGTGCCAGCACCCTCTCATTCGGCCAAGGGCTAGCGGTAAACACCAGTGAGCTGTTTTTT; CDR3aa: CASTLSFGQGLAVNTSELFF
v_gene: TRBV20-1; j_gene: TRBJ2-2; d_gene: TRBD2; abundance: .; CDR3nt: TGCAGTGCTAGAGGACTAGCGGGCACCGGGGAGCTGTTTTTT; CDR3aa: CSARGLAGTGELFF
v_gene: TRBV11-2; j_gene: TRBJ2-5; d_gene: .; abundance: .; CDR3nt: TGTGCCGCGGAAGCGAGCCAGTGCTTC; CDR3aa: CAAEASQCF
v_gene: TRBV19; j_gene: TRBJ1-2; d_gene: TRBD1; abundance: few; CDR3nt: TGTGCCAGTAGTTCCGAACGATCGGGACAGGGTCGCGGAGGTGGCTACACCTTC; CDR3aa: CASSSERSGQGRGGGYTF
v_gene: TRBV6-5; j_gene: TRBJ2-3; d_gene: .; abundance: .; CDR3nt: TGTGCCATCAGTCCAGAGGGGAGATGGAGGGCCTATCCGCAGTATTTT; CDR3aa: CAISPEGRWRAYPQYF
v_gene: TRBV11-2; j_gene: TRBJ2-1; d_gene: .; abundance: .; CDR3nt: TGTGCCAGCAGCTTGGCAGGGAGCAATGAGCAGTTCTTC; CDR3aa: CASSLAGSNEQFF
v_gene: TRBV10-3; j_gene: TRBJ2-1; d_gene: .; abundance: once; CDR3nt: TGTGCCATCAATGAGTCCTCCAGTAATGAGCAGTTCTTC; CDR3aa: CAINESSSNEQFF
v_gene: TRBV6-1; j_gene: TRBJ2-5; d_gene: TRBD1; abundance: many; CDR3nt: TGTGCCCAGGGACAGGGGCTCAAAGAGACCCAGTACTTC; CDR3aa: CAQGQGLKETQYF
v_gene: TRBV29-1; j_gene: TRBJ2-3; d_gene: .; abundance: once; CDR3nt: TGCAGCGTTGAAGATGCAAGGTTCACAGATACGCAGTATTTT; CDR3aa: CSVEDARFTDTQYF
v_gene: TRBV7-8; j_gene: TRBJ2-1; d_gene: TRBD2; abundance: many; CDR3nt: TGTGCCAGCAGCTTCGGCGGGAGTGGTTACAATGAGCAGTTCTTC; CDR3aa: CASSFGGSGYNEQFF
v_gene: TRBV29-1; j_gene: TRBJ1-5; d_gene: .; abundance: .; CDR3nt: TGCCGCGTTGTCCAGGGGCTTTTT; CDR3aa: CRVVQGLF
v_gene: TRBV20-1; j_gene: TRBJ2-3; d_gene: TRBD2; abundance: .; CDR3nt: TGCAGTGCTAGTGGACTAGCGGGAATGGCAGATACGCAGTATTTT; CDR3aa: CSASGLAGMADTQYF
v_gene: TRBV7-8; j_gene: TRBJ2-7; d_gene: .; abundance: few; CDR3nt: TGTGCCAGCAGCTTCAAACAGGGTTTGGTCGACTACGAGCAGTACTTC; CDR3aa: CASSFKQGLVDYEQYF
v_gene: TRBV20-1; j_gene: TRBJ2-6; d_gene: .; abundance: .; CDR3nt: TGCAGTGCCGGGACGGCTGGGGCTGACGTCCTGACTTTC; CDR3aa: CSAGTAGADVLTF
v_gene: TRBV19; j_gene: TRBJ1-1; d_gene: .; abundance: .; CDR3nt: TGTGCCAGTAGGGTGACAGCAAACACTGAAGCTTTCTTT; CDR3aa: CASRVTANTEAFF
v_gene: TRBV6-6; j_gene: TRBJ2-1; d_gene: TRBD2; abundance: .; CDR3nt: TGTGCCATCCAAACCAGCGGGAGCCAGTTCTTC; CDR3aa: CAIQTSGSQFF
v_gene: TRBV5-4; j_gene: TRBJ2-2; d_gene: .; abundance: .; CDR3nt: TGTGCCAGCAGTTCAGGACGGAACACCGGGGAGCTGTTTTTT; CDR3aa: CASSSGRNTGELFF
v_gene: TRBV6-5; j_gene: TRBJ2-7; d_gene: .; abundance: .; CDR3nt: TGTGCCAGCAGTTACGTCGGGTTTCACGAGCGGTACTTC; CDR3aa: CASSYVGFHERYF
v_gene: TRBV20-1; j_gene: TRBJ1-5; d_gene: .; abundance: many; CDR3nt: TGCAGTGCTAGAGACCCGACAGGTAATAGCAATCAGCCCCAGCATTTT; CDR3aa: CSARDPTGNSNQPQHF
v_gene: TRBV6-6; j_gene: TRBJ2-4; d_gene: .; abundance: .; CDR3nt: TGTGCCAGCAGCCAAACAGACCCGGAAAACATACAGTACTTC; CDR3aa: CASSQTDPENIQYF
v_gene: TRBV6-1; j_gene: TRBJ2-4; d_gene: .; abundance: .; CDR3nt: TGTGCCTGCAGTTCAGGTTACCACCTAGCCAAGAACATTCAGTACTTC; CDR3aa: CACSSGYHLAKNIQYF
v_gene: TRBV28; j_gene: TRBJ1-3; d_gene: TRBD1; abundance: few; CDR3nt: TGTGCCAGCAGTGTTACAGGGGGCCTCTCTGGAAACACCATATATTTT; CDR3aa: CASSVTGGLSGNTIYF
v_gene: TRBV20-1; j_gene: TRBJ2-5; d_gene: TRBD2; abundance: .; CDR3nt: TGCAGTGCTAGAAACCGACTAGCGGGAAGGCAAGAGACCCAGTACTTC; CDR3aa: CSARNRLAGRQETQYF
v_gene: TRBV4-1; j_gene: TRBJ2-7; d_gene: TRBD1; abundance: many; CDR3nt: TGCGCCAGCAGCGCTACCGGGACAGGAACCTACGAGCAGTACTTC; CDR3aa: CASSATGTGTYEQYF
v_gene: TRBV6-1; j_gene: TRBJ2-5; d_gene: TRBD1; abundance: .; CDR3nt: TGTGCCAGCAGTGGACAGGGGCTGACAGGGGCCCAGTACTTC; CDR3aa: CASSGQGLTGAQYF
v_gene: TRBV10-2; j_gene: TRBJ2-7; d_gene: TRBD1; abundance: .; CDR3nt: TGCGCCAACAGGGGTGGGCAGGCCCACTACGAGCAGTACTTC; CDR3aa: CANRGGQAHYEQYF
v_gene: TRBV9; j_gene: TRBJ2-3; d_gene: .; abundance: .; CDR3nt: TGTGCCAGAAGCATGTCATGGACAGCCACAGATACGCAGTATTTT; CDR3aa: CARSMSWTATDTQYF
v_gene: TRBV29-1; j_gene: TRBJ1-2; d_gene: .; abundance: .; CDR3nt: TGCAGCGTCCTGGTCAGGCCGCATGGCTACACCTTC; CDR3aa: CSVLVRPHGYTF
v_gene: TRBV6-1; j_gene: TRBJ2-7; d_gene: TRBD1; abundance: .; CDR3nt: TGTGCCAGCAGCCCAGGGGGTCCCTGCGTGCAGTACTTC; CDR3aa: CASSPGGPCVQYF
v_gene: TRBV29-1; j_gene: TRBJ2-1; d_gene: TRBD2; abundance: .; CDR3nt: TGCAGCGCTCCCGAGACTAGCGGGATCAATGAGCAGTTCTTC; CDR3aa: CSAPETSGINEQFF
v_gene: TRBV5-6; j_gene: TRBJ2-2; d_gene: .; abundance: .; CDR3nt: TGTGCCAGCAGCTTGAACCGGGCGGTTAACATCGGGGAGCTGTTTTTT; CDR3aa: CASSLNRAVNIGELFF
v_gene: TRBV10-3; j_gene: TRBJ2-3; d_gene: TRBD2; abundance: .; CDR3nt: TGTGCCATCAGTAGGACTAGCGGTAGCACAGATACGCAGTATTTT; CDR3aa: CAISRTSGSTDTQYF
v_gene: TRBV4-1; j_gene: TRBJ2-2; d_gene: .; abundance: few; CDR3nt: TGCGCCAGCAGCCAAGATTGGGCTACCGGGGAGCTGTTTTTT; CDR3aa: CASSQDWATGELFF
v_gene: TRBV20-1; j_gene: TRBJ2-7; d_gene: .; abundance: few; CDR3nt: TGCAGTGCTAGTCACGCAGGGGTTGGCGAGCAGTACTTC; CDR3aa: CSASHAGVGEQYF